Presented here are 9 T cell receptor beta chains from one specimen sequenced in a study of T cells in Graves' hyperthyroidism and ophthalmopathy. Amplification yielded TCR beta CDR3 regions, with RNA transcripts as the source. The HTBI primer set served for first-round RT-PCR of the TCR CDR3. Using its own MiXCR run on the multiplex PCR reads, TCRdb lists one record per CDR3 protein. The sample carries roughly 700,000 distinct CDR3 sequences, roughly 17% recorded once. The sample comprised blood. The source is a man in his fifties with Graves' hyperthyroidism.

This chain links TRBV10-2 with TRBJ2-7, with D unclear. The CDR3 spans 12 residues. Trimming stripped 6 bases from V and 0 bases from J, with 6 bases between. Germline V gene sequence: CDR1 WSHSY, CDR2 SAAADI. This chain's CDR3 is CASRHSSYEQYF. The CDR3 nucleotides read TGCGCCAGCAGACACAGCTCCTACGAGCAGTACTTC.

There are many counts of this clonotype. The chain carries TRBV6-1 and TRBJ2-7; TRBD2 is a possible D gene (6 bases). CDR1 and CDR2 (germline): MNHNS, SASEGT. This CDR3 comprises 13 residues. V was clipped by 8 bases and J by 0 bases, with 11 bases between them. CDR3 nucleotide sequence: TGTGCCAGCGGTCGGGGGAGCTCCTACGAGCAGTACTTC. It codes for CASGRGSSYEQYF.

This clonotype appeared a few times. One end of the junction varies from germline; a read error may be responsible. This chain uses TRBV6-1 with TRBJ2-1; 10 bases are shared with TRBD2. From germline, CDR1 is MNHNS and CDR2 SASEGT. The CDR3 has 15 residues. DNA of the CDR3: TGTGCCAGCATTATAGCGGGAGGATCCTACAATGAGCAGCTCTTC. The encoded protein is CASIIAGGSYNEQLF.

The chain is built from TRBV28 and TRBJ1-1, with D hard to call. The CDR3 has 13 residues. Trimming took off 6 bases at V and 3 bases at J, with 11 bases between the two ends. Per the germline V gene, CDR1 is MDHEN and CDR2 is SYDVKM. The chain's CDR3 is CASSPHVHTEAFF. The CDR3 DNA is TGTGCCAGCAGCCCACATGTACACACTGAAGCTTTCTTT.

On this clonotype: A much larger clone lies one base from this, so it may be a read error. V and J are TRBV2 and TRBJ2-1; D is unclear. Deletions cut 3 bases from V and 8 bases from J, with 11 bases between. Germline CDR1 SNHLY, CDR2 FYNNEI. The CDR3 consists of 13 residues. CDR3 in amino acids: CASSDQRLHEQFF. CDR3 DNA: TGTGCCAGCAGTGATCAGAGGTTACATGAGCAGTTCTTC.

A few counts support this clonotype. An end of the junction does not agree with germline; a read error may underlie this. V and J are TRBV30 and TRBJ2-1, with 7 bases fitting TRBD2. This CDR3 has 13 residues. CDR1 and CDR2 from the germline V gene are GTSNPN and SVGIG (reference sequence). DNA of the CDR3: TGTGCCTGGAGAGCGGGATCCCACAATGAGCGGTTCTTC. Its translation: CAWRAGSHNERFF.

This clonotype was picked up many times. This rearrangement joins TRBV29-1 to TRBJ1-4; D is undetermined. The CDR3 has 14 amino acids. CDR1 and CDR2 from the germline V gene are SQVTM and ANQGSEA. Trimming removed 5 bases at V and 0 bases at J, with 10 bases between. The CDR3 spells CSVQYTATNEKLFF. CDR3 nucleotide sequence: TGCAGCGTTCAATACACGGCAACTAATGAAAAACTGTTTTTT.

About this clonotype itself: A clone one base away is much larger, so this may be a read error. The rearrangement links TRBV6-1 to TRBJ1-3; D not resolved. Germline CDR1 reads MNHNS; CDR2 reads SASEGT. This CDR3 comprises 13 residues. Trimming stripped 3 bases from V and 2 bases from J, with 5 bases between. CDR3 in DNA: TGTGCCAGCAGTGACATAGCTGGAAACACCATATATTTT. It codes for CASSDIAGNTIYF.

This clonotype was counted at least ten times. This chain uses TRBV27 with TRBJ1-1; possible D gene TRBD1, 5 bases. The CDR3 has 13 residues. The V end was cut by 4 bases, the J end by 3 bases, with 9 bases between. Germline CDR1 and CDR2: MNHEY and SMNVEV (reference sequence). This CDR3 reads CASSYGGDTEAFF. The CDR3, as DNA: TGTGCCAGCAGTTACGGGGGAGACACTGAAGCTTTCTTT.